This T cell receptor (beta chain) was obtained from a study of CD8 T cells in Susac syndrome. Random hexamers were used to reverse transcribe about 0.5 to 1 ug of RNA. MiXCR, run by TCRdb on the immunoSEQ multiplex PCR reads, gives a single entry per CDR3 protein. There are 200,000 to 300,000 distinct CDR3 sequences in the sample; 90% to 97% occur only once, and 0.1% lies in the top ten. The CDR3 runs 12 residues. Germline V gene lookup returns CDR1 DFQATT and CDR2 SNEGSKA (reference sequence). V shed 6 bases and J shed 2 bases, with 10 bases lying between them. This chain uses TRBV20-1 with TRBJ1-2; D is possibly TRBD1 (5 bases). The sequencing input was CD4+ T cells from PBMCs. The clonotype originates from a human donor with Susac syndrome. CDR3 loop: CSALTANYGYTF. Here the CDR3 DNA reads TGCAGTGCCCTGACAGCGAACTATGGCTACACCTTC.